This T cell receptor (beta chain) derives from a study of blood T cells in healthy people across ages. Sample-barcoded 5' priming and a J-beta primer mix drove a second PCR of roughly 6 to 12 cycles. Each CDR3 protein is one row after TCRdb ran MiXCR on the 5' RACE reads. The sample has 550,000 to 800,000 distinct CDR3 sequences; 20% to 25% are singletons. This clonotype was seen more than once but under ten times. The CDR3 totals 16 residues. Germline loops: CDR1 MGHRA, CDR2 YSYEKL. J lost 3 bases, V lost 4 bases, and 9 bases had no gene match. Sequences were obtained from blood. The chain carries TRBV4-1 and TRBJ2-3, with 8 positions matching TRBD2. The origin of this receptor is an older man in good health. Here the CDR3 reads CASSLGYGGRTDTQYF. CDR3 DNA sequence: TGCGCCAGCAGCCTGGGATATGGCGGGAGGACAGATACGCAGTATTTT.